The 17 T cell receptor beta chains in this list originate from one sample, sequenced in a study of OX40 agonist ivuxolimab in advanced cancers. Receptor libraries were prepared by the immunoSEQ multiplex PCR assay. TCRdb's version of the immuneACCESS table is confined to in-frame rearrangements and falls short of the full clone set. An unresolved V gene accounts for under half of the shortfall where checked; the remainder is of unknown origin. The sample table lists tens of thousands of clones, 65% to 85% of them with a count of one. Jointly, the top ten make up under 6% of the sample. The sequencing used CD4+ or CD8+ T cells sorted from blood, collected in a trial of the OX40 agonist ivuxolimab. All receptors derive from an adult with an advanced solid tumor such as melanoma, head and neck, liver or kidney cancer.

The chain uses TRBV7-2 and TRBJ2-7; no definite D call. Germline CDR1 reads SGHTA; CDR2 reads FQGNSA. The V gene lost 1 base and the J gene lost 4 bases, with 11 bases spanning the gap. This CDR3 is built from 14 residues. CDR3 protein: CASSLDPIGYEQYF. CDR3 nucleotides: TGTGCCAGCAGCTTAGACCCGATTGGGTACGAGCAGTACTTC.

The chain uses TRBV2 and TRBJ2-5, with D uncertain. The tail of the sequence fits TRBJ2-7 better, so the J call may be wrong. The CDR3 sequence is 11 residues long. Germline V CDR1 and CDR2: SNHLY, FYNNEI. This CDR3 reads CASSEDYEQYF. CDR3 sequence (DNA): TGTGCCAGCAGTGAGGACTACGAGCAGTACTTC.

The chain joins TRBV25-1 to TRBJ2-2, with D hard to call. Germline V gene lookup returns CDR1 MGHDK and CDR2 SYGVNS. The CDR3 runs to 14 residues. V lost 2 bases, J lost 3 bases, and 7 bases lay in between. The CDR3 coding sequence is TGTGCCAGCAGTGAAGGAAGGGACACCGGGGAGCTGTTTTTT. This sequence encodes CASSEGRDTGELFF. Full variable domain (missing parts from reference TRBV25-1 and TRBJ2-2): EADIYQTPRYLVIGTGKKITLECSQTMGHDKMYWYQQDPGMELHLIHYSYGVNSTEKGDLSSESTVSRIRTEHFPLTLESARPSHTSQYLCASSEGRDTGELFFGEGSRLTVL.

V is TRBV2 and J is TRBJ2-3, with D perhaps TRBD1 or TRBD2 (5 bases each). V was shortened by 3 bases and J by 0 bases, with 10 bases between the two germline ends. The CDR3 consists of 15 residues. Germline CDR1 is SNHLY and CDR2 is FYNNEI. The CDR3 DNA reads TGTGCCAGCAGTGATATGAGGGGAAGCACAGATACGCAGTATTTT. The encoded protein is CASSDMRGSTDTQYF. Based on the CDR3 plus reference TRBV2 and TRBJ2-3, the full variable domain is EPEVTQTPSHQVTQMGQEVILRCVPISNHLYFYWYRQILGQKVEFLVSFYNNEISEKSEIFDDQFSVERPDGSNFTLKIRSTKLEDSAMYFCASSDMRGSTDTQYFGPGTRLTVL.

The chain has TRBV5-1 and TRBJ2-5; 8 bases are a match to TRBD1. Germline V lookup: CDR1 SGHRS, CDR2 YFSETQ. With V trimmed by 5 bases and J by 1 base, 7 bases remained unmatched. This CDR3 spans 15 amino acids. DNA of the CDR3: TGCGCCAGCAGTTCAGCAGGGGGCGGCCAAGAGACCCAGTACTTC. Its translation: CASSSAGGGQETQYF. The variable domain in full, completed from reference TRBV5-1 and TRBJ2-5, reads KAGVTQTPRYLIKTRGQQVTLSCSPISGHRSVSWYQQTPGQGLQFLFEYFSETQRNKGNFPGRFSGRQFSNSRSEMNVSTLELGDSALYLCASSSAGGGQETQYFGPGTRLLVL.

This chain joins TRBV15 and TRBJ2-1, with D unresolved. The germline V gene encodes CDR1 LNHNV and CDR2 YYDKDF (reference sequence). V was pared by 0 bases and J by 6 bases, with 6 bases between. This CDR3 comprises 13 residues. The CDR3 DNA reads as TGTGCCACCAGCAGAGATCCCCTCAATGAGCAGTTCTTC. Translating it yields CATSRDPLNEQFF.

The genes are TRBV6-6 and TRBJ1-1; the D is unclear. The CDR3 loop spans 14 amino acids. Germline V gene sequence: CDR1 MNHNY, CDR2 SVGAGI (reference sequence). V shed 8 bases and J shed 3 bases, with 16 bases lying between them. The CDR3 reads CASGWKSMDTEAFF. The DNA of the CDR3 is TGTGCCAGCGGATGGAAGTCTATGGACACTGAAGCTTTCTTT.

This clone was detected once. V is TRBV6-1 and J is TRBJ2-7; D may be TRBD2 (6 bases). The germline gives CDR1 MNHNS, CDR2 SASEGT. V was pared by 6 bases and J by 1 base, with 10 bases between. CDR3 length: 13 amino acids. The CDR3 spells CASSLRESYEQYF. In nucleotides, the CDR3 is TGTGCCAGCAGCCTCCGGGAGTCCTACGAGCAGTACTTC.

The chain carries TRBV14 and TRBJ2-2; tentative D call: TRBD2 (6 bases). Trimming took 6 bases from V and 6 from J, leaving 11 bases between them. CDR1 is SGHDN, CDR2 FVKESK, per germline. The CDR3 consists of 13 residues. The CDR3 region is CASSIGGSGELFF. CDR3 DNA: TGTGCCAGCAGTATAGGAGGGTCCGGGGAGCTGTTTTTT.

This chain links TRBV9 with TRBJ2-1; 16 bases fit TRBD2. The V segment lost 3 bases and the J segment 2 bases; nucleotides outside the gene matches: 14. The germline gives CDR1 SGDLS, CDR2 YYNGEE. CDR3 length equals 21 residues. The CDR3 DNA is TGTGCCAGCAGCGGCGCGCCCGGTGGGACTAGCGGGAGGGCCCCCTACAATGAGCAGTTCTTC. Its translation is CASSGAPGGTSGRAPYNEQFF. The variable domain in full, with the rest retrieved from reference TRBV9 and TRBJ2-1, is DSGVTQTPKHLITATGQRVTLRCSPRSGDLSVYWYQQSLDQGLQFLIQYYNGEERAKGNILERFSAQQFPDLHSELNLSSLELGDSALYFCASSGAPGGTSGRAPYNEQFFGPGTRLTVL.

The gene calls are TRBV6-6 and TRBJ1-1, with 7 bases aligning to TRBD1. CDR3 length equals 14 residues. V was pared by 5 bases and J by 1 base, with 4 bases of the junction left unmatched. Germline loops: CDR1 MNHNY, CDR2 SVGAGI (reference sequence). As DNA, the CDR3 is TGTGCCAGCAGTCCAGGGGGTTCGAACACTGAAGCTTTCTTT. This codes for CASSPGGSNTEAFF.

The chain couples TRBV30 to TRBJ2-4, with 8 bases that match TRBD2. This CDR3 has 13 residues. Germline CDR1 is GTSNPN and CDR2 is SVGIG (reference sequence). Trimming removed 7 bases from V and 1 base from J; junction bases left unmatched: 3. The CDR3 DNA reads as TGTGCCTTAGCGGGAACGGCCAAAAACATTCAGTACTTC. Translating gives CALAGTAKNIQYF.

The chain uses TRBV15 and TRBJ2-7, with 8 bases identical to TRBD1. Germline CDR1 reads LNHNV; CDR2 reads YYDKDF (reference sequence). The CDR3 has 17 residues. V lost 3 bases and J lost 3; bases outside the gene matches: 13. DNA of the CDR3: TGTGCCACCAGCAGGGGGATCGACAGGGGACCTCGCTACGAGCAGTACTTC. Protein sequence: CATSRGIDRGPRYEQYF.

The chain recombines TRBV7-9 with TRBJ2-3; tentative D call: TRBD1 (6 bases). Between the trimmed V and J ends, which lost 6 bases and 2 bases, there was a span of 15 bases. The CDR3 is 15 amino acids. From germline, CDR1 is SEHNR and CDR2 FQNEAQ (reference sequence). CDR3 region: CASRSDRSLTDTQYF. In DNA, the CDR3 is TGTGCCAGCAGATCCGACAGGAGCCTCACAGATACGCAGTATTTT.

The genes are TRBV9 and TRBJ1-1, with 9 nucleotides matching TRBD1. Trimming at V came to 4 bases and at J to 6 bases, leaving 7 bases not matched to a gene. The CDR3 is 14 amino acids. Per germline, CDR1 SGDLS and CDR2 YYNGEE. This CDR3 is CASSPTGQGAEAFF. For the CDR3, the DNA is TGTGCCAGCAGCCCGACGGGACAGGGCGCTGAAGCTTTCTTT.

This chain links TRBV19 with TRBJ1-5; 10 positions agree with TRBD1. CDR1 and CDR2 (germline): LNHDA, SQIVND (reference sequence). The V gene end was trimmed by 5 bases and the J gene end by 7 bases; junction bases not matched to a gene: 5. The length of the CDR3 is 14 residues. CDR3 in amino acids: CASSPTGGLQPQHF. The CDR3 DNA follows: TGTGCCAGTAGTCCGACAGGGGGCCTACAGCCCCAGCATTTT.

V gene TRBV6-1 combines with J gene TRBJ1-2; D is unclear. Germline V CDR1 and CDR2: MNHNS, SASEGT. CDR3 length: 14 amino acids. Trimming left V 7 bases short and J 2 bases short, with 14 bases between. CDR3 region: CASTHEAGNYGYTF. DNA of the CDR3: TGTGCCAGCACCCATGAGGCGGGGAACTATGGCTACACCTTC.